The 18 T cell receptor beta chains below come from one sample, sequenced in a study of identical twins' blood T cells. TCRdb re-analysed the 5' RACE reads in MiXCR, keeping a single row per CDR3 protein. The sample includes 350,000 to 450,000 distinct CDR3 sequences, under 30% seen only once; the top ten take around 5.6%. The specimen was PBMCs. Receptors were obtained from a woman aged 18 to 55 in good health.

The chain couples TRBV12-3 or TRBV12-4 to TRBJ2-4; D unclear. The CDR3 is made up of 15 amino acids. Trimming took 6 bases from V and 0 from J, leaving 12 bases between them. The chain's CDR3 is CASSRTMVAKNIQYF. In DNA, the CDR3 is TGTGCCAGCAGCCGTACCATGGTAGCCAAAAACATTCAGTACTTC.

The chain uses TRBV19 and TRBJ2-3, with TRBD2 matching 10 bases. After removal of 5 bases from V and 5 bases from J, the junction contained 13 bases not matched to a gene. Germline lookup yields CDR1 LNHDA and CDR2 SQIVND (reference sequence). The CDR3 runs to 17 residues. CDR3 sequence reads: CASSLYLAGDSRDTQYF. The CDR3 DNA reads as TGTGCCAGTAGTCTATATCTAGCGGGAGATTCCAGAGATACGCAGTATTTT.

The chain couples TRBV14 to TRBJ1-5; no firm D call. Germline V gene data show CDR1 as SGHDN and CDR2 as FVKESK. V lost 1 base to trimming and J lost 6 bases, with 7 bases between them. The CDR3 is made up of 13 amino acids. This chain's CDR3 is CASSQGSRQPQHF. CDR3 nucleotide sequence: TGTGCCAGCAGCCAAGGGTCACGTCAGCCCCAGCATTTT.

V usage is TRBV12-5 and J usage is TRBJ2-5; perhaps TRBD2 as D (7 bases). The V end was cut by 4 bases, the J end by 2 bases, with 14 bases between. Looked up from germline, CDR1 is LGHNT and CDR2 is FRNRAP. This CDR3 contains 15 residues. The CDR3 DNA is TGTGCTAGTGGTTGGGCGGGGGCCGGACAAGAGACCCAGTACTTC. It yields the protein CASGWAGAGQETQYF.

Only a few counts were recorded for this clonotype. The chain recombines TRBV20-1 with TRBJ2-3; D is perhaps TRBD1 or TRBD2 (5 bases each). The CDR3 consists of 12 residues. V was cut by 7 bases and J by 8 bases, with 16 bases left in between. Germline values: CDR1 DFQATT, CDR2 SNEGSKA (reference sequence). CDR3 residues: CSVNLLGVTQYF. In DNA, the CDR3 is TGCAGTGTGAATCTTCTGGGGGTTACGCAGTATTTT.

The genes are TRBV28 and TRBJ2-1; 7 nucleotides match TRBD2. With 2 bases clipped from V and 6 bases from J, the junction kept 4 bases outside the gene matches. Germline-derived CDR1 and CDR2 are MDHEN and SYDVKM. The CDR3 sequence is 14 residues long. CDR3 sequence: CASSLRLAVNEQFF. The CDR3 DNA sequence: TGTGCCAGCAGTTTACGGCTAGCGGTCAATGAGCAGTTCTTC.

The CDR3 DNA follows: TGTGCCAGCAGTGAAGCGCCGAGAATGGAGGCCGGGGAGCTGTTTTTT. Its translation is CASSEAPRMEAGELFF. This chain uses TRBV2 with TRBJ2-2, with a tentative D call TRBD2 (5 bases). The CDR3 extends over 16 amino acids. Germline-derived CDR1 and CDR2 are SNHLY and FYNNEI. Trimming shortened V by 0 bases and J by 6 bases, and 14 bases separated the two germline ends.

The CDR3 is CASSLKTGFPYEQYF. CDR3 nucleotides: TGTGCCAGCAGCTTAAAGACAGGGTTTCCCTACGAGCAGTACTTC. The chain recombines TRBV7-2 with TRBJ2-7; 7 bases match TRBD1. The CDR3 loop spans 15 amino acids. Germline trimming cut 2 bases from V and 2 bases from J; bases unmatched to any gene: 6. Germline V lookup: CDR1 SGHTA, CDR2 FQGNSA.

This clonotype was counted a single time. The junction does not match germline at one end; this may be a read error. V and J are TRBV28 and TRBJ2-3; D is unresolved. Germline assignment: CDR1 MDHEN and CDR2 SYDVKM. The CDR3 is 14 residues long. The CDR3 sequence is CSSSLSSSVDTQYF. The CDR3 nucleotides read TGTTCCAGCAGTTTATCATCCAGTGTAGATACGCAGTATTTT.

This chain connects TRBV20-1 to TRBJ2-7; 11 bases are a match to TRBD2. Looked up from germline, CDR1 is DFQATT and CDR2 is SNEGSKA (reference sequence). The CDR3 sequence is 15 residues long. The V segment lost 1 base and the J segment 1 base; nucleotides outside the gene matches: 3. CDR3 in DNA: TGCAGTGCTAGAGTCGGGACTAGCGGATCCTACGAGCAGTACTTC. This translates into CSARVGTSGSYEQYF.

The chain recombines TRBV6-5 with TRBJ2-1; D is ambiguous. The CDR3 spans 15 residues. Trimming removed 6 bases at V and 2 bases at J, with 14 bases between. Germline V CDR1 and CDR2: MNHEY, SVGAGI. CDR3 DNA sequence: TGTGCCAGCAGGACGTCCGCTTGGGCCTACAATGAGCAGTTCTTC. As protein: CASRTSAWAYNEQFF.

CDR3 in amino acids: CSAITPVRAYEQYF. DNA of the CDR3: TGCAGTGCTATAACCCCCGTCAGGGCGTACGAGCAGTACTTC. The chain recombines TRBV20-1 with TRBJ2-7; maybe TRBD1 (5 bases). CDR1 and CDR2 (germline): DFQATT, SNEGSKA (reference sequence). CDR3 size: 14 residues. Trimming pared 4 bases from V and 4 bases from J, leaving 17 bases between.

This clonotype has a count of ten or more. In nucleotides, the CDR3 is TGTGCCAGCAGTTTACGGCCCACAGGGCAGAACTATGGCTACACCTTC. It specifies CASSLRPTGQNYGYTF. The chain employs TRBV12-3 or TRBV12-4 and TRBJ1-2, with D tentatively TRBD1 (6 bases). The V end lost 2 bases, the J end lost 2 bases, and 15 bases lay between the germline ends. This CDR3 region has 16 residues.

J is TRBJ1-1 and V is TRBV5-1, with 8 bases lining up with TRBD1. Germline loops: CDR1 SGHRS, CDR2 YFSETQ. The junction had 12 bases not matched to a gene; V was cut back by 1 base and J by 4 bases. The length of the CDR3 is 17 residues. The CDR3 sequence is CASSLLTGVRVGTEAFF. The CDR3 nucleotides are TGCGCCAGCAGCTTGTTGACAGGGGTACGGGTCGGCACTGAAGCTTTCTTT.

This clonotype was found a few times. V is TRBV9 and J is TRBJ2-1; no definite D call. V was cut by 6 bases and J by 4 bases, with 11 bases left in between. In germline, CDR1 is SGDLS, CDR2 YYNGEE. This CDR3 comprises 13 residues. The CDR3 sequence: CASTEDPYNEQFF. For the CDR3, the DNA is TGTGCCAGCACCGAGGACCCTTACAATGAGCAGTTCTTC.

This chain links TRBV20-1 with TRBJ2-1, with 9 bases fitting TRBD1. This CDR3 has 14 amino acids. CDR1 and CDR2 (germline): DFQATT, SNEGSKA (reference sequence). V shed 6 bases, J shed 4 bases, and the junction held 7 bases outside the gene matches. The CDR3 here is CSASGTGLYNEQFF. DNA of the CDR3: TGCAGTGCCTCGGGGACAGGGCTATACAATGAGCAGTTCTTC.

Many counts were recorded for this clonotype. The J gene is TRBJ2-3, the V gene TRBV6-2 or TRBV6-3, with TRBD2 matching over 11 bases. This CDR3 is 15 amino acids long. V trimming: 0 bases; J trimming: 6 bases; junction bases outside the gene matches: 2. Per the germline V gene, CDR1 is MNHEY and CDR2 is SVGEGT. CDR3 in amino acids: CASSYSTSGADTQYF. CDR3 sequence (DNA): TGTGCCAGCAGTTACTCGACTAGCGGGGCGGATACGCAGTATTTT.

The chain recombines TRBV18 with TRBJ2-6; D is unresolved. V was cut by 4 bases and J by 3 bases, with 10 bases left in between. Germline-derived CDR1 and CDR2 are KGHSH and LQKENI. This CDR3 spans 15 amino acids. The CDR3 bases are TGTGCCAGCTCACGAGATCGATTTGGGGCCAACGTCCTGACTTTC. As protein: CASSRDRFGANVLTF. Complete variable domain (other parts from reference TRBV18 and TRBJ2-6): NAGVMQNPRHLVRRRGQEARLRCSPMKGHSHVYWYRQLPEEGLKFMVYLQKENIIDESGMPKERFSAEFPKEGPSILRIQQVVRGDSAAYFCASSRDRFGANVLTFGAGSRLTVL.